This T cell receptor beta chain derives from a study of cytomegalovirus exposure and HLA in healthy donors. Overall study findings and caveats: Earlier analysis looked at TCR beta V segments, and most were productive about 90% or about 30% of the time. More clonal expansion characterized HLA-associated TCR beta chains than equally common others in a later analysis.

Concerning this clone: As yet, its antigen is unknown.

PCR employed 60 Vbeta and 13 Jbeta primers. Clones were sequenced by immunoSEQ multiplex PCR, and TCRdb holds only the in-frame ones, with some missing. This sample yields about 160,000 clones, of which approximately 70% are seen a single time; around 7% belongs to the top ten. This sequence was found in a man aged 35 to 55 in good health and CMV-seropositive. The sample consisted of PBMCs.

The CDR3 protein is CASSKQGFSYEQYF. The CDR3 nucleotides read TGTGCCAGCAGCAAACAGGGGTTTTCCTACGAGCAGTACTTC. The rearrangement links TRBV7-8 to TRBJ2-7; TRBD1 agrees at 7 bases. The CDR3 runs to 14 residues. Trimming removed 5 bases from V and 1 base from J; junction bases left unmatched: 5. CDR1 and CDR2 from the germline V gene are SGHVS and FQNEAQ.